This TCR beta chain emerged from a study of blood T cell repertoires in COVID-19. Study context: Acute-phase and convalescent COVID-19 samples originated in the United States, Italy and Spain. PBMCs, B-cell-depleted T cells, or T cells were the source of the cDNA or gDNA that made up the material.

With V trimmed by 6 bases and J by 2 bases, 10 bases remained unmatched. The CDR3 covers 15 residues. Germline loops: CDR1 SGHRS, CDR2 YFSETQ. Authors' processing steps: Estimated nucleated cell counts came from reference gene primer amplification. The method was immunoSEQ multiplex PCR; TCRdb's version includes in-frame clones alone and lacks a portion of them. From that table come the V and J calls and clone size; the DNA was used to work out D and trimming. Counted here are about 130,000 clones, 70% to 90% occurring once; the ten biggest clones make up more than 0.9%. This TCR derives from a woman older than 75 with acute or convalescent COVID-19. Sequencing used peripheral blood. The chain is built from TRBV5-1 and TRBJ2-5; 7 nucleotides align to TRBD2. The CDR3 loop is CASILVSGGQETQYF. CDR3 in DNA: TGCGCCAGCATACTGGTTTCGGGAGGACAAGAGACCCAGTACTTC.